This record concerns one TCR beta chain sequence. Its cognate antigen is unknown. The source of the sample is a study of T cell responses to AZD1222 COVID-19 vaccine. The protocol was immunoSEQ multiplex PCR, while the TCRdb copy is restricted to in-frame clones and leaves out a portion. This sample has roughly 53,000 clones, with 75% to 90% found just once. This CDR3 contains 14 residues. Trimming removed 0 bases from V and 8 bases from J, with 12 bases in between. Germline V CDR1 and CDR2: SGHRS, YFSETQ. Study observations and caveats: Nearly half of the spike-specific TCRs reportedly recognize variant regions that carry no mutations. The peak T cell response came first, and repertoires were sampled only after it.

The sequence was obtained from an adult in good health. J is TRBJ2-1 and V is TRBV5-1; D ambiguous. Sequencing used peripheral blood, obtained on day 0 of MenACWY control vaccination. Written as DNA, the CDR3 is TGCGCCAGCAGCTTGGAGAAGGGCAACGATGAGCAGTTCTTC. The encoded protein is CASSLEKGNDEQFF.